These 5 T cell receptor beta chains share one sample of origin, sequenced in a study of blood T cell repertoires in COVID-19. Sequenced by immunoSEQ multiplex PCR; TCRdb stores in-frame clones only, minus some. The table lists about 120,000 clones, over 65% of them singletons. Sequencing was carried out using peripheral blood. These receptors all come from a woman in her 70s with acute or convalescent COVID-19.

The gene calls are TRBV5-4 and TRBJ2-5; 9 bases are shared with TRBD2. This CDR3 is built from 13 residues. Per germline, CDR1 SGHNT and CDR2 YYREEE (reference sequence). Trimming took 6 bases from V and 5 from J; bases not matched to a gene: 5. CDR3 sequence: CASNLAGYETQYF. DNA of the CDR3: TGTGCCAGCAACCTAGCGGGGTATGAGACCCAGTACTTC.

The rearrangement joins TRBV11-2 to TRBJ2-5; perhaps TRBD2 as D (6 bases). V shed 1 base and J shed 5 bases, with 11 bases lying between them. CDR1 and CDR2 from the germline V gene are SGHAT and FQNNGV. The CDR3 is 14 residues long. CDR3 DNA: TGTGCCAGCAGCTTAGGGTGGGACTTGGAGACCCAGTACTTC. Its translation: CASSLGWDLETQYF.

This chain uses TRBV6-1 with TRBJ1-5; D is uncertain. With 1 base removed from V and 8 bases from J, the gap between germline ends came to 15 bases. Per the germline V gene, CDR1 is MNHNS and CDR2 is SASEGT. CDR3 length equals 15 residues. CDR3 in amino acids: CASSEGEGAFEPQHF. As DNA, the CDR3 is TGTGCCAGCAGTGAAGGTGAGGGAGCCTTCGAGCCCCAGCATTTT.

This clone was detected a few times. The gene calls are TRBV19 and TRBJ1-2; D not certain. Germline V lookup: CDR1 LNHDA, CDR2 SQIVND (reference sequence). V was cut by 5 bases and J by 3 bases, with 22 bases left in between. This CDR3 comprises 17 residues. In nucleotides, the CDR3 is TGTGCCAGTAGTCCTATCAAGGCGGCTAGAGGCTACTATGGCTACACCTTC. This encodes CASSPIKAARGYYGYTF. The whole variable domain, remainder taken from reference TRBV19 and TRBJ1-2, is DGGITQSPKYLFRKEGQNVTLSCEQNLNHDAMYWYRQDPGQGLRLIYYSQIVNDFQKGDIAEGYSVSREKKESFPLTVTSAQKNPTAFYLCASSPIKAARGYYGYTFGSGTRLTVV.

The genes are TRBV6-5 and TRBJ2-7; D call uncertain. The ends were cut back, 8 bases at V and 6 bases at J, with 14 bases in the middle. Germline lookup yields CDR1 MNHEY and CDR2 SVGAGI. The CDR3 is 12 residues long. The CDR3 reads CASGSTQAEQYF. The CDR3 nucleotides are TGTGCCAGCGGGTCAACTCAGGCCGAGCAGTACTTC.